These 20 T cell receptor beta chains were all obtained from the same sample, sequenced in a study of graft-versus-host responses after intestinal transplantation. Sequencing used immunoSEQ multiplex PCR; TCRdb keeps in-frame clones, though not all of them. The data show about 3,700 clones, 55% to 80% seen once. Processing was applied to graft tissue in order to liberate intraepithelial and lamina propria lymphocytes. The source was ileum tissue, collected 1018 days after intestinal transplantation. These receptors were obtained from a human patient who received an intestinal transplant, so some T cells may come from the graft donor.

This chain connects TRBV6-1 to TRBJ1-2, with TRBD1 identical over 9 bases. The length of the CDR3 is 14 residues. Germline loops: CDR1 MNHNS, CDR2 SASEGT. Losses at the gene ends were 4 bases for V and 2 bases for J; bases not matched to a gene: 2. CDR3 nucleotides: TGTGCCAGCAGTGGGGGACAGGGAAACTATGGCTACACCTTC. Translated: CASSGGQGNYGYTF.

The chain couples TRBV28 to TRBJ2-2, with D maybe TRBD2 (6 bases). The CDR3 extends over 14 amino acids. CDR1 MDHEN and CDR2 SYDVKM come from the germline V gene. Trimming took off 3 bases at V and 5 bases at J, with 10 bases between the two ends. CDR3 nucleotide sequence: TGTGCCAGCAGTTTCGGGGGACGAACCGGGGAGCTGTTTTTT. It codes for CASSFGGRTGELFF.

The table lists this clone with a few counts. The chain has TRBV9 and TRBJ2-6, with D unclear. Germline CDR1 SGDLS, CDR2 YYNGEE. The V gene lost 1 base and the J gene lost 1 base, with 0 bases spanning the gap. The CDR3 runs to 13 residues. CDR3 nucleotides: TGTGCCAGCAGCGTATCTGGGGCCAACGTCCTGACTTTC. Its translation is CASSVSGANVLTF.

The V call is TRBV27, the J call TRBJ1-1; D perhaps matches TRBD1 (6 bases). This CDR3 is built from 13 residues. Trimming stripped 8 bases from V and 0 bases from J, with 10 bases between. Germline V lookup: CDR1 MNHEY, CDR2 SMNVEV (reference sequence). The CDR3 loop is CASWDTLNTEAFF. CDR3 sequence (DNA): TGTGCCAGCTGGGACACTTTGAACACTGAAGCTTTCTTT.

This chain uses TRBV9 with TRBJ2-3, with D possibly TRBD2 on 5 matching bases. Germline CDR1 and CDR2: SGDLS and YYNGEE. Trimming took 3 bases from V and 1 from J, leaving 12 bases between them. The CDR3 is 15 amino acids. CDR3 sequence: CASSGDTGGTDTQYF. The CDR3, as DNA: TGTGCCAGCAGCGGGGATACCGGGGGCACAGATACGCAGTATTTT.

In DNA, the CDR3 is TGTGCCAGCATTTTGACCCGCCTAGGGTTTGAAGCTTTCTTT. Its protein is CASILTRLGFEAFF. The chain combines TRBV6-1 with TRBJ1-1; D uncertain. Looked up from germline, CDR1 is MNHNS and CDR2 is SASEGT. The CDR3 length is 14 residues. V was trimmed by 7 bases and J by 7 bases, leaving 19 bases between them.

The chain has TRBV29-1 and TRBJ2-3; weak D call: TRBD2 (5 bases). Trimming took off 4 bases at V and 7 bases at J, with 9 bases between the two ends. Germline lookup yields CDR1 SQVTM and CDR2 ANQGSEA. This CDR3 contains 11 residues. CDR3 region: CSVGETNTQYF. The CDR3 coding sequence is TGCAGCGTTGGGGAGACGAATACGCAGTATTTT.

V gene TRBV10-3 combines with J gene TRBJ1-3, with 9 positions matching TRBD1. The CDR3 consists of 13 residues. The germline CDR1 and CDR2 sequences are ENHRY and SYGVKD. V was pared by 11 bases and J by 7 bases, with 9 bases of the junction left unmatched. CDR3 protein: CAFGTGIGNTIYF. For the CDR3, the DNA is TGTGCCTTCGGGACAGGGATCGGTAACACCATATATTTT.

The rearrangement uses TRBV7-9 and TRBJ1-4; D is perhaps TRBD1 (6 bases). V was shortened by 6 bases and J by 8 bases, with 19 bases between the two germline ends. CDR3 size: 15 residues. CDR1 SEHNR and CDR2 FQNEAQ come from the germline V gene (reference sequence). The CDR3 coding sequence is TGTGCCAGCAGTATCAGTCGGGCAGGGGAAGAAAAACTGTTTTTT. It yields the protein CASSISRAGEEKLFF.

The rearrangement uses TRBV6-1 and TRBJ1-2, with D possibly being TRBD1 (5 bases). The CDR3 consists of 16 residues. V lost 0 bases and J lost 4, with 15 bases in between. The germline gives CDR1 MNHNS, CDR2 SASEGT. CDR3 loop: CASSEAGGYKAYGYTF. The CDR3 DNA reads TGTGCCAGCAGTGAAGCGGGGGGGTACAAGGCCTATGGCTACACCTTC.

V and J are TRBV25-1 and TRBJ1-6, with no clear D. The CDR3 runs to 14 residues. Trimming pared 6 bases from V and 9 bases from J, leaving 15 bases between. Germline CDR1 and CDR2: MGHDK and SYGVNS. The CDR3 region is CASSPAGIGSPLHF. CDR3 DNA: TGTGCCAGCAGCCCAGCGGGGATCGGTTCACCCCTCCACTTT.

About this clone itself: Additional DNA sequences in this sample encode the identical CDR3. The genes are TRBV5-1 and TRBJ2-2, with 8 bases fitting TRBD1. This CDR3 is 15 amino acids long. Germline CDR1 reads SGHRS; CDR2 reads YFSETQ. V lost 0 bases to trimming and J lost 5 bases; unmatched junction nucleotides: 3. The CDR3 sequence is CASSLGQGATGELFF. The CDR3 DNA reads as TGCGCCAGCAGCTTGGGGCAGGGGGCAACCGGGGAGCTGTTTTTT. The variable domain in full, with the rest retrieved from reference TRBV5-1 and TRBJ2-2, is KAGVTQTPRYLIKTRGQQVTLSCSPISGHRSVSWYQQTPGQGLQFLFEYFSETQRNKGNFPGRFSGRQFSNSRSEMNVSTLELGDSALYLCASSLGQGATGELFFGEGSRLTVL.

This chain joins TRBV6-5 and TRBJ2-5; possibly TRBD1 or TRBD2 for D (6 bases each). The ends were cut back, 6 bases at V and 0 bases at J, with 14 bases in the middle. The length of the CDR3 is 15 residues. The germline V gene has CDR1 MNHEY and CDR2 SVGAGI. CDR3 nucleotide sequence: TGTGCCAGCAGGTTGGGGGCGGGGTACCAAGAGACCCAGTACTTC. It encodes CASRLGAGYQETQYF.

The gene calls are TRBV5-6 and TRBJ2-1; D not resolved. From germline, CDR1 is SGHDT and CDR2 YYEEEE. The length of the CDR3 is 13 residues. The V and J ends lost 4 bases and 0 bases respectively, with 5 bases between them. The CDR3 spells CASSRSSYNEQFF. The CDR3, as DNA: TGTGCCAGCAGCCGCTCCTCCTACAATGAGCAGTTCTTC.

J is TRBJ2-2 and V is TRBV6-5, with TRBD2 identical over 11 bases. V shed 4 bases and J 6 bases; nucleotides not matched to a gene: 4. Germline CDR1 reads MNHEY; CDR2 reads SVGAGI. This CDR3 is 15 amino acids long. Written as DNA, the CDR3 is TGTGCCAGCAGTTGGTCTAGCGGGAGGTCCGGGGAGCTGTTTTTT. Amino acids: CASSWSSGRSGELFF.

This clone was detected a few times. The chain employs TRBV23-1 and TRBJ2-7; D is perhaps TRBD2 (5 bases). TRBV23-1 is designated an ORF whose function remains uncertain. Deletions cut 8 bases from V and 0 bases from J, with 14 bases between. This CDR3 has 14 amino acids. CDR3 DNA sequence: TGCGCCAGCGGGAAACGGGATGGCTCCTACGAGCAGTACGTC. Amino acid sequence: CASGKRDGSYEQYV.

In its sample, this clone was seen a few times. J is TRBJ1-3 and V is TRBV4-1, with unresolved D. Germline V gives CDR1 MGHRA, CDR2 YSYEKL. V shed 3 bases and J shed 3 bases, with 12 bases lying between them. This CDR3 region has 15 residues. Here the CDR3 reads CASSHLPGDGNTIYF. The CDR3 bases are TGCGCCAGCAGCCATCTCCCAGGAGATGGAAACACCATATATTTT.

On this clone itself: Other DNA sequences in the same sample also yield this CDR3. This CDR3 reads CASSFGGPQETQYF. CDR3 sequence (DNA): TGTGCCAGCAGCTTTGGGGGTCCCCAAGAGACCCAGTACTTC. J is TRBJ2-5 and V is TRBV7-2, with D perhaps being TRBD1 or TRBD2 (5 bases each). CDR3 length equals 14 residues. The germline CDR1 and CDR2 sequences are SGHTA and FQGNSA. V was clipped by 3 bases and J by 1 base, with 9 bases between them. Complete variable domain (other parts from reference TRBV7-2 and TRBJ2-5): GAGVSQSPSNKVTEKGKDVELRCDPISGHTALYWYRQSLGQGLEFLIYFQGNSAPDKSGLPSDRFSAERTGGSVSTLTIQRTQQEDSAVYLCASSFGGPQETQYFGPGTRLLVL.

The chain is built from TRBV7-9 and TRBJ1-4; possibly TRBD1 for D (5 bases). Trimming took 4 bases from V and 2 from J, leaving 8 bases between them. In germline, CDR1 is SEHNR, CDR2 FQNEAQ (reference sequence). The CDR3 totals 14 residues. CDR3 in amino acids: CASSSGLTNEKLFF. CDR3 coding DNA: TGTGCCAGCAGCTCAGGGTTGACTAATGAAAAACTGTTTTTT.

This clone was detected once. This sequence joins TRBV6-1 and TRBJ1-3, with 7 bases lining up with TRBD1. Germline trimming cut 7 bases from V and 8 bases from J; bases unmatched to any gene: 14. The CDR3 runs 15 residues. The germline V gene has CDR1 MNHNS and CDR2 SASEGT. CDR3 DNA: TGTGCCAGCATCTCACCTGGGACAGAGAACCACACCATATATTTT. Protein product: CASISPGTENHTIYF.